Sequencing of this T cell receptor (beta chain) was carried out in a study of identical twins. Study-level points and caveats: Rather than following the same donors, the conclusions depended on cross-sectional statistical analysis. Carriage of fewer insertions was seen in abundant cord blood beta clonotypes, whereas memory repertoires showed none. Excess sharing by twins proved weaker in beta out-of-frame sequences.

Template switching, a step in the protocol, added a universal primer site, and cDNA carried unique molecular identifiers. TCRdb analysed the 5' RACE reads with MiXCR anew, one entry per CDR3 protein. The sample carries 1.5 million to 2 million distinct CDR3 sequences, 25% to 35% recorded once. This CDR3 has 16 amino acids. Per the germline V gene, CDR1 is SGHRS and CDR2 is YFSETQ. V was pared by 3 bases and J by 0 bases, with 10 bases between. This clonotype has a handful of counts. What it recognizes is unknown. The sequenced material came from cord blood. This sequence joins TRBV5-1 and TRBJ1-6; D remains unclear. The clonotype comes from a newborn girl in good health. The CDR3 sequence is CASSSTLSSYNSPLHF. In DNA, the CDR3 is TGCGCCAGCAGCTCAACATTAAGCTCCTATAATTCACCCCTCCACTTT.